This is a list of T cell receptor beta chains from one sample in a study of STAT5B mutations in CD4+ large granular lymphocyte leukemia. Sequenced by immunoSEQ multiplex PCR; TCRdb stores in-frame clones only, minus some. The data show some 35,000 clones, roughly 88% seen once. The specimen was CD4+ T cells from blood buffy coats. Source of these receptors: a human donor in good health. Both conserved end residues are part of each CDR3. The D gene is left open where the match is weak. Size values are once, few and many counts, or a class for expanded clones, and some rows have none.

V	J	size	D	DNA	CDR3
TRBV6-5	TRBJ1-1	.	.	TGTGCCAGCAGTTGGGAAATGAACACTGAAGCTTTCTTT	CASSWEMNTEAFF
TRBV9	TRBJ1-3	.	.	TGTGCCAGCAGCGTAGGAGGGATCTCTGGAAACACCATATATTTT	CASSVGGISGNTIYF
TRBV7-2	TRBJ1-1	.	.	TGTGCCAGCAGCCCGTACAGGGAGAGCACTGAAGCTTTCTTT	CASSPYRESTEAFF
TRBV11-3	TRBJ2-7	.	.	TGTGCCAGCAGCTTAGCTACCGGGCCATCCTCCTACGAGCAGTACTTC	CASSLATGPSSYEQYF
TRBV5-1	TRBJ2-1	.	TRBD1	TGCGCCAGCAGCCTCGGACAGGGACCTTACAATGAGCAGTTCTTC	CASSLGQGPYNEQFF
TRBV18	TRBJ1-4	.	.	TGTGCCAGCTCACCACTATTGGGACGTGAAAAACTGTTTTTT	CASSPLLGREKLFF
TRBV28	TRBJ1-4	.	TRBD1	TGTGCCAGCAGAGGACCTATCGACAGGGAGTTCGAAAAACTGTTTTTT	CASRGPIDREFEKLFF
TRBV25-1	TRBJ2-3	.	.	TGTGCCAGCAGTGATTACCGGGGGGCGGGAGATACGCAGTATTTT	CASSDYRGAGDTQYF
TRBV21-1	TRBJ2-7	.	.	TGTGCCAGCAGCCTCCGGGGGACCCCAGGATACGAGCAGTACTTC	CASSLRGTPGYEQYF
TRBV18	TRBJ2-7	once	.	TGTGCCAGCTCCCTCCCGGGGACCTACGAGCAGTACTTC	CASSLPGTYEQYF
TRBV15	TRBJ2-3	once	.	TGTGCCACCAGCAGAGATCAGGTTGGGTCTACAGATACGCAGTATTTT	CATSRDQVGSTDTQYF
TRBV7-8	TRBJ2-3	once	TRBD2	TGTGCCAGCAGGCCGGCGGGAGCTAGCACAGATACGCAGTATTTT	CASRPAGASTDTQYF
TRBV10-3	TRBJ1-1	.	.	TGTGCCATCAGTGACCCGAGGAGGGGCCCTGAAGCTTTCTTT	CAISDPRRGPEAFF
TRBV6-1	TRBJ2-7	.	TRBD2	TGTGCCAGCTGGCGAGCGGGGGGTAACGAGCAGTACTTC	CASWRAGGNEQYF
TRBV9	TRBJ2-2	.	.	TGTGCCAGCAGCGTAGTGGGCGGGGAGCTGTTTTTT	CASSVVGGELFF
TRBV7-6	TRBJ1-5	once	.	TGTGCCAGCAGCTTAGGGGGGGCAGGCAATCAGCCCCAGCATTTT	CASSLGGAGNQPQHF
TRBV7-6	TRBJ2-3	.	TRBD1	TGTGCCAGCAGCTTCGTGGGACAGGGCCCAGATACGCAGTATTTT	CASSFVGQGPDTQYF
TRBV30	TRBJ1-2	.	.	TGTGCCTGGAGTGAGTCCGGCGGGGGGTATGGCTACACCTTC	CAWSESGGGYGYTF
TRBV4-1	TRBJ2-7	.	TRBD1	TGCGCCAGCAGCCTTTTAGGGACAGGGAGAAACGAGCAGTACTTC	CASSLLGTGRNEQYF
TRBV4-3	TRBJ1-1	.	.	TGCGCCAGCAGCCAAGATGTGGGGACTGAAGCTTTCTTT	CASSQDVGTEAFF
TRBV30	TRBJ1-3	.	TRBD1	TGTGCCTGGAGGGGACAGGGTGGGGGTAAAAACACCATATATTTT	CAWRGQGGGKNTIYF
TRBV27	TRBJ1-5	.	.	TGTGCCAGCAAGCAACTATTGAGGGGCAATCAGCCCCAGCATTTT	CASKQLLRGNQPQHF
TRBV7-2	TRBJ1-2	.	.	TGTGCCAGCAGTTCCGACCCCAATACAGGAATAGATGGCTACACCTTC	CASSSDPNTGIDGYTF
TRBV4-3	TRBJ2-7	.	.	TGCGCCAGCAGCCAAGGCCGCCGAGGCAGGCCTGCACCTAGCTACGAGCAGTACTTC	CASSQGRRGRPAPSYEQYF
TRBV5-6	TRBJ1-2	.	TRBD1	TGTGCCAGCAGCTTGAGAACAGGGGGAAGAAACTATGGCTACACCTTC	CASSLRTGGRNYGYTF
TRBV21-1	TRBJ1-6	.	.	TGTGCCAGCAGCCCGCGAAACCTTCACAGGGCCCTTCCAGGTTCACCCCTCCACTTT	CASSPRNLHRALPGSPLHF
TRBV4-3	TRBJ1-1	.	TRBD1	TGCGCCAGCAGCCAAGAGGTGGCAGGGGGCCGAGGCACTGAAGCTTTCTTT	CASSQEVAGGRGTEAFF
TRBV18	TRBJ2-3	.	TRBD1	TGTGCCAGCTCAGCCTCCGGGACAGGGCTGGCAGATACGCAGTATTTT	CASSASGTGLADTQYF
TRBV5-1	TRBJ2-5	.	.	TGCGCCAGCTTCCCCGCCGCCGGGACAAGGGAGGAGACCCAGTACTTC	CASFPAAGTREETQYF
TRBV14	TRBJ1-2	.	.	TGTGCCAGCAGCCCAGTCAGGACTGGCTACACCTTC	CASSPVRTGYTF
TRBV7-6	TRBJ2-2	.	.	TGTGCCAGCAGCCCTACAGACTTCGGGGAGCTGTTTTTT	CASSPTDFGELFF
TRBV20-1	TRBJ1-2	.	.	TGCAGTGCCAATTCGAGAGGAGGCTACACCTTC	CSANSRGGYTF
TRBV6-5	TRBJ1-5	.	.	TGTGCCAGCAGTAAATCACAGGGTGGCGGCCAGCCCCAGCATTTT	CASSKSQGGGQPQHF
TRBV7-6	TRBJ1-5	.	.	TGTGCCAGCAGCCCAGGACAGTGGGGGAATCAGCCCCAGCATTTT	CASSPGQWGNQPQHF
TRBV4-2	TRBJ1-4	.	.	TGTGCCAGCAGCCCGGGGAGGGGAGCAACTAATGAAAAACTGTTTTTT	CASSPGRGATNEKLFF
TRBV4-1	TRBJ1-5	.	.	TGCGCCAGCAGCCAAGGGCGGGGCGGTTTGGGTCAGCCCCAGCATTTT	CASSQGRGGLGQPQHF
TRBV7-9	TRBJ2-4	.	.	TGTGCCAGCAGCTTTACCAGGGACCGAAAAAACATTCAGTACTTC	CASSFTRDRKNIQYF
TRBV7-2	TRBJ1-1	.	.	TGTGCCAGCAGCTTACGTAGGGGGGGGCGTGTTGAGAACACTGAAGCTTTCTTT	CASSLRRGGRVENTEAFF
TRBV28	TRBJ2-7	.	TRBD2	TGTGCCAGCAGTTTATCGGCTAGCGGGAGCTACGAGCAGTACTTC	CASSLSASGSYEQYF
TRBV11-2	TRBJ1-2	once	.	TGTGCCAGCAGCTTCCCGTTAGGGGGAGGGCTTTATGGCTACACCTTC	CASSFPLGGGLYGYTF
TRBV19	TRBJ2-7	.	.	TGTGCCAGTAGTAGGTACCTCGCCTACGAGCAGTACTTC	CASSRYLAYEQYF
TRBV6-5	TRBJ2-7	once	.	TGTGCCAGCAGTTACTCTGGGGGATCCCCCTACGAGCAGTACTTC	CASSYSGGSPYEQYF
TRBV23-1	TRBJ1-2	.	TRBD1	TGCGCCAGCAGTCACCCCGGGACAGGGGCGAGGGGAAACTATGGCTACACCTTC	CASSHPGTGARGNYGYTF
TRBV4-3	TRBJ1-1	few	.	TGCGCCAGCAGCCAGGGCCCCGGCCTCATGAACACTGAAGCTTTCTTT	CASSQGPGLMNTEAFF
TRBV6-1	TRBJ2-1	.	.	TGTGCCACCCATGGACTTTACAATGAGCAGTTCTTC	CATHGLYNEQFF
TRBV5-4	TRBJ2-1	.	.	TGTGCCAGCAGCTTGGCCACGGGAGTTGAGCAGTTCTTC	CASSLATGVEQFF
TRBV4-1	TRBJ2-3	.	.	TGCGCCAGCAGCCCCCCCCGGGGGCGTCGTACAGATACGCAGTATTTT	CASSPPRGRRTDTQYF
TRBV9	TRBJ1-3	.	.	TGTGCCAGCAGCGTAGAGGAGGGAAACACCATATATTTT	CASSVEEGNTIYF
TRBV4-3	TRBJ2-7	.	TRBD2	TGCGCCAGCAGCCAAGAGGGACCAGGGAGGGCTGGAGAGCAGTACTTC	CASSQEGPGRAGEQYF
TRBV4-1	TRBJ1-3	.	TRBD1	TGCGCCAGCAGCCAACCGACAGGGGAGACTGGAAACACCATATATTTT	CASSQPTGETGNTIYF
TRBV7-9	TRBJ2-1	once	TRBD1	TGTGCCAGCAGCCAGGACAGGTCCTACAATGAGCAGTTCTTC	CASSQDRSYNEQFF
TRBV5-4	TRBJ2-7	.	TRBD2	TGTGCCAGCAATCGAGGGGAGGGAACAGACTACGAGCAGTACTTC	CASNRGEGTDYEQYF
TRBV27	TRBJ2-1	.	.	TGTGCCAGCAGTTCGTCTTATCTCCCCTACAATGAGCAGTTCTTC	CASSSSYLPYNEQFF
TRBV19	TRBJ1-5	.	.	TGTGCCAGTAGTATTTTCGTCAGCGAGAGTCAGCCCCAGCATTTT	CASSIFVSESQPQHF